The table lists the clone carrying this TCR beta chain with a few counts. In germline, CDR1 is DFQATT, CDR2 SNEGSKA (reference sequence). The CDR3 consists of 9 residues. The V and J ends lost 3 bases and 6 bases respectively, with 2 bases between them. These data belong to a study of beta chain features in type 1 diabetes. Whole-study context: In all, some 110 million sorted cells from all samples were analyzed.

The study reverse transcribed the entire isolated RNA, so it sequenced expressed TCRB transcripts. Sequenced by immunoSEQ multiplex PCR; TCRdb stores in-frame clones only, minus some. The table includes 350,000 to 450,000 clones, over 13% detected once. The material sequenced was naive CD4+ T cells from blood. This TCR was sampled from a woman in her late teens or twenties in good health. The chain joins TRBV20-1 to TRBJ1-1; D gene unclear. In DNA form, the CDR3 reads TGCAGTGCTAGCGCTGAAGCTTTCTTT. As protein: CSASAEAFF.